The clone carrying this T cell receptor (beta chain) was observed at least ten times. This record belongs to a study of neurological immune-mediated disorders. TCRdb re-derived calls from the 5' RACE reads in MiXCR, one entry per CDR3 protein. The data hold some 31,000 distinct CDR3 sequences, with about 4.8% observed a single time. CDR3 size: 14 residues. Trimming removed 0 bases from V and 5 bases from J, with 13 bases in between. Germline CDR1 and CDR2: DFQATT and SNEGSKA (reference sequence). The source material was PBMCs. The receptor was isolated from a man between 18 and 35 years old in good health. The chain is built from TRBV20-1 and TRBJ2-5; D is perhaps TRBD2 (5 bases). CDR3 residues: CSARDGVGLETQYF. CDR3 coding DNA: TGCAGTGCTAGAGACGGGGTGGGTTTGGAGACCCAGTACTTC.